Listed below are T cell receptor beta chains from one sample, sequenced in a study of blood T cell repertoires in COVID-19. Repertoires were generated with immunoSEQ multiplex PCR, while TCRdb's copy carries only in-frame clones and drops some. The data contain approximately 69,000 clones, over 65% of them seen just once; the ten biggest clones take up 15% to 20%. Material for sequencing was peripheral blood. The receptor set was obtained from a woman at least 80 years old with acute or convalescent COVID-19. Each CDR3 is given with its conserved first and last residue.

TRBJ2-5,TRBV7-8,CASSQTVGLAGIFQETQYF
TRBJ2-4,TRBV5-4,CASSLDSENIQYF
TRBJ1-5,TRBV18,CASSPTVKGQPQHF
TRBJ2-1,TRBV30,CAWGSGYEQFF
TRBJ2-1,TRBV7-3,CASSPLAGGTYNEQFF
TRBJ2-3,TRBV24-1,CATSDRQGATDTQYF
TRBJ1-1,TRBV19,CASSIGASGFEAFF
TRBJ1-6,TRBV2,CASRRSQGNSPLHF
TRBJ2-5,TRBV19,CASSAGETQYF
TRBJ2-7,TRBV18,CASSPRTVDYEQYF
TRBJ2-6,TRBV24-1,CATEQTSGANVLTF
TRBJ1-2,TRBV6-5,CASSYSQDNYGYTF
TRBJ2-6,TRBV18,CASSEGGAPLSGANVLTF
TRBJ2-1,TRBV9,CASSVQGGRSYNEQFF
TRBJ2-4,TRBV6-5,CASSYYPGQGEHF
TRBJ2-7,TRBV18,CASSQGIVDEQYF
TRBJ1-5,TRBV27,CASSFQGRSNQPQHF